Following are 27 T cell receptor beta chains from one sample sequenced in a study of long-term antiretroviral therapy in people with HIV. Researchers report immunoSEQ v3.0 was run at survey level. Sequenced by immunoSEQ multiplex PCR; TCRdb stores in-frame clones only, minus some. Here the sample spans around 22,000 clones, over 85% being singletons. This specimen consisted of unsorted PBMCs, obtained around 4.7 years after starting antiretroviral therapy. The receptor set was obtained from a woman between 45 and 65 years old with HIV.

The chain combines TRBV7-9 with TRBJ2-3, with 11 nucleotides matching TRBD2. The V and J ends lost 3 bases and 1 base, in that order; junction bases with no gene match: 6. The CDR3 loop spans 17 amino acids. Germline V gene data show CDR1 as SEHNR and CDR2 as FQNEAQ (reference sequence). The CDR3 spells CASSLSSGRVGTDTQYF. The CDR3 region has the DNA TGTGCCAGCAGCTTGAGTAGCGGGAGGGTAGGCACAGATACGCAGTATTTT.

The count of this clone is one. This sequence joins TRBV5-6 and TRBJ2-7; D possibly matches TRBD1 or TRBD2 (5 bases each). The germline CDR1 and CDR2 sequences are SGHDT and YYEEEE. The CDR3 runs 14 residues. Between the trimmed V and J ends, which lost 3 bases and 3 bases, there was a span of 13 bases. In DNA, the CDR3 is TGTGCCAGCAGCTATGGGGGATCGCGCTACGAGCAGTACTTC. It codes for CASSYGGSRYEQYF.

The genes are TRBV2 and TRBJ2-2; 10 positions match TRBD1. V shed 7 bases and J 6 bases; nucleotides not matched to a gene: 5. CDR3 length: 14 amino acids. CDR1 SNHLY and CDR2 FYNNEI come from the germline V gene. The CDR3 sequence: CASTGTGAAGELFF. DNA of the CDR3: TGTGCCAGCACCGGGACAGGGGCGGCCGGGGAGCTGTTTTTT.

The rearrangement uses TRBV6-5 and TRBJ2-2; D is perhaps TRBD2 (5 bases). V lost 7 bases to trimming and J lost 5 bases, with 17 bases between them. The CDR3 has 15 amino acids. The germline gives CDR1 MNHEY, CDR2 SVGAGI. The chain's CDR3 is CASTKTIPRTGELFF. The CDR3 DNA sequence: TGTGCCAGCACCAAGACTATCCCCAGGACCGGGGAGCTGTTTTTT.

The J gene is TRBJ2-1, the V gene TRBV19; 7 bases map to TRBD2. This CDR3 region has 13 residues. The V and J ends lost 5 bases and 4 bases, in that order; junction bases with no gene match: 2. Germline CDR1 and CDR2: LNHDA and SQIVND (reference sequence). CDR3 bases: TGTGCCAGTAGTCGGGAGGTGTACAATGAGCAGTTCTTC. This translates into CASSREVYNEQFF.

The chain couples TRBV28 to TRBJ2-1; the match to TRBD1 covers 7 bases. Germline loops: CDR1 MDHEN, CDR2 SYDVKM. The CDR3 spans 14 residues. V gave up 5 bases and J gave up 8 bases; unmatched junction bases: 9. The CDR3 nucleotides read TGTGCCAGCAGTACAGGGGACCGGCTGGATGAGCAGTTCTTC. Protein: CASSTGDRLDEQFF.

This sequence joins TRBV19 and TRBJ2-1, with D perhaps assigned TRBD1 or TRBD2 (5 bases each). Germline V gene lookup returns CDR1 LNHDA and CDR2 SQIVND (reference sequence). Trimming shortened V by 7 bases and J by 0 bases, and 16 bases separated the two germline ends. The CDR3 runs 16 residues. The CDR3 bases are TGTGCCAGTACTAGGGGAGCGGTTAGCTCCTACAATGAGCAGTTCTTC. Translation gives CASTRGAVSSYNEQFF.

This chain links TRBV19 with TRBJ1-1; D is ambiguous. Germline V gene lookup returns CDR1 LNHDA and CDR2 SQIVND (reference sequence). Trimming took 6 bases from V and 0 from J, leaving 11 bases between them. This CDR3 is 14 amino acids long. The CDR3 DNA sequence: TGTGCCAGTAGGGGCGGGCAGCTGAACACTGAAGCTTTCTTT. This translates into CASRGGQLNTEAFF. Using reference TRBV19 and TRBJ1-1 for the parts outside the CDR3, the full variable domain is DGGITQSPKYLFRKEGQNVTLSCEQNLNHDAMYWYRQDPGQGLRLIYYSQIVNDFQKGDIAEGYSVSREKKESFPLTVTSAQKNPTAFYLCASRGGQLNTEAFFGQGTRLTVV.

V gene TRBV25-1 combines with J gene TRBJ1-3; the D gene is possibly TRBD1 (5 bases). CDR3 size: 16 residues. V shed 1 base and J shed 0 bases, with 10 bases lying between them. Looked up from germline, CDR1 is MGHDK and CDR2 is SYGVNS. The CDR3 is CASSEWKGRSGNTIYF. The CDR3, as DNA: TGTGCCAGCAGTGAATGGAAGGGGCGCTCTGGAAACACCATATATTTT.

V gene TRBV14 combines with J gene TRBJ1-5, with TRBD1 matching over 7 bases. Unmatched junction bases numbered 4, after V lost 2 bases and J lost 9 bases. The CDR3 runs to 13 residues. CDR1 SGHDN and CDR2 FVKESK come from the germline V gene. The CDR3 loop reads CASSQTGVGPQHF. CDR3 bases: TGTGCCAGCAGCCAAACAGGGGTGGGGCCCCAGCATTTT.

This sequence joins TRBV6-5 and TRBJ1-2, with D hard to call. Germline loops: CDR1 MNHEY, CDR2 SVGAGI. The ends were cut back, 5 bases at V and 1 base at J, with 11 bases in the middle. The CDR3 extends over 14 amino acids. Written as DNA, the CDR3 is TGTGCCAGCAGTGCGCTTGTGAATAACTATGGCTACACCTTC. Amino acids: CASSALVNNYGYTF.

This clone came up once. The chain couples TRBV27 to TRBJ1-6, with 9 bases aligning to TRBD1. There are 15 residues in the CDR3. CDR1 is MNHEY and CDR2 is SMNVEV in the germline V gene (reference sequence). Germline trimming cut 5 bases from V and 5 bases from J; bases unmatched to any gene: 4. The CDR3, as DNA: TGTGCCAGCAGTCCAGGGGACAGGGATAATTCACCCCTCCACTTT. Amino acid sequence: CASSPGDRDNSPLHF.

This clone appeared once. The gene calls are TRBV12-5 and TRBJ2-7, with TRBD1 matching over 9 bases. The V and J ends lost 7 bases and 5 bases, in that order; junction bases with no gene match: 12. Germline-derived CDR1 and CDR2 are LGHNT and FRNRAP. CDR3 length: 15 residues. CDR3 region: CASATSGTGPDEQYF. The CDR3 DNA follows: TGTGCTAGTGCCACCTCCGGGACAGGGCCTGACGAGCAGTACTTC.

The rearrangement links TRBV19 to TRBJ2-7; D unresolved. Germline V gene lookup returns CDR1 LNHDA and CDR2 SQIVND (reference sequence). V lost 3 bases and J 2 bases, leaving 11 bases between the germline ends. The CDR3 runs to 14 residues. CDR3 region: CASSMVGTTYEQYF. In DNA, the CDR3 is TGTGCCAGTAGTATGGTGGGTACCACCTACGAGCAGTACTTC.

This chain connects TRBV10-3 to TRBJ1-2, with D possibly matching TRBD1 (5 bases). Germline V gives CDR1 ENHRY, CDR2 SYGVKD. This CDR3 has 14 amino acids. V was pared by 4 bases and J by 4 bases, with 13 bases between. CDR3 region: CAISAGVVSYGYTF. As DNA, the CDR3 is TGTGCCATCAGTGCGGGGGTGGTGAGCTATGGCTACACCTTC.

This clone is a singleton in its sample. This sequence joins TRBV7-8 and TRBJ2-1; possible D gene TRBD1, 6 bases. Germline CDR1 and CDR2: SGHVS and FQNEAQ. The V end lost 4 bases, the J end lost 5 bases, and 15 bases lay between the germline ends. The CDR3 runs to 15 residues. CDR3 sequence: CASSSRWGLDNEQFF. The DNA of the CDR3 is TGTGCCAGCAGCTCCCGGTGGGGGCTAGACAATGAGCAGTTCTTC. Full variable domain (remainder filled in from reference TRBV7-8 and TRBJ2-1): GAGVSQSPRYKVAKRGQDVALRCDPISGHVSLFWYQQALGQGPEFLTYFQNEAQLDKSGLPSDRFFAERPEGSVSTLKIQRTQQEDSAVYLCASSSRWGLDNEQFFGPGTRLTVL.

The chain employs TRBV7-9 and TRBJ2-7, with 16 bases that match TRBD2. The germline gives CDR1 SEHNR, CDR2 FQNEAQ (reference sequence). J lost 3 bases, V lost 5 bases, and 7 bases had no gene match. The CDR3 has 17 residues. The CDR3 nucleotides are TGTGCCAGCAGCGCGGGACTAGCGGGAGGGCTCATCTACGAGCAGTACTTC. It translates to CASSAGLAGGLIYEQYF. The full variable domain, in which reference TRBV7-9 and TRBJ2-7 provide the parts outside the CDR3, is DTGVSQNPRHKITKRGQNVTFRCDPISEHNRLYWYRQTLGQGPEFLTYFQNEAQLEKSRLLSDRFSAERPKGSFSTLEIQRTEQGDSAMYLCASSAGLAGGLIYEQYFGPGTRLTVT.

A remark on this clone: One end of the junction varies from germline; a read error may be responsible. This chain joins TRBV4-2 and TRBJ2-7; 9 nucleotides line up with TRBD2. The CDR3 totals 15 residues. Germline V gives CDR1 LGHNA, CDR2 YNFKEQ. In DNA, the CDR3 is TGTGCCAGCAGCCAAGAATCTGCTAGCGGGACACCATCGACTTTC. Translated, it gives CASSQESASGTPSTF.

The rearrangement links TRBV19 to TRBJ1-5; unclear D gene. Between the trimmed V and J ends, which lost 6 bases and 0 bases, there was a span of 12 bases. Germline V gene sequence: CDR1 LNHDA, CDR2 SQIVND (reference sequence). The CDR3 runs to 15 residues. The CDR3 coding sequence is TGTGCCAGTAGATCTCACCTGAATAGCAATCAGCCCCAGCATTTT. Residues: CASRSHLNSNQPQHF.

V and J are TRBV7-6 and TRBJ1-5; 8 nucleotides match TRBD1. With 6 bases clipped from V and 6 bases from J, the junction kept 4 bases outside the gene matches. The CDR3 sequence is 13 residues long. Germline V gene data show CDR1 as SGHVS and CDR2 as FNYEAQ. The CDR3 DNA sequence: TGTGCCAGCAGTTTGCAGGGGGCTCAGCCCCAGCATTTT. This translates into CASSLQGAQPQHF.

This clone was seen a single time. DNA for the CDR3: TGTGCCAGCAGCCAAGCTCCCCCTACAGCTTTCTTT. Translation gives CASSQAPPTAFF. V is TRBV14 and J is TRBJ1-1; the D is unclear. The V gene's germline CDR1 is SGHDN and CDR2 FVKESK. CDR3 length: 12 residues. V was cut by 1 base and J by 10 bases, with 10 bases left in between.

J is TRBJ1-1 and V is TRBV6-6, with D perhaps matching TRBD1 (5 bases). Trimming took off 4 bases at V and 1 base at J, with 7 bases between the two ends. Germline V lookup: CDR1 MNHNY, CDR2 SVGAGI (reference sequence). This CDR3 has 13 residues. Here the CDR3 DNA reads TGTGCCAGCAGTTCCCAGGGGAACACTGAAGCTTTCTTT. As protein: CASSSQGNTEAFF.

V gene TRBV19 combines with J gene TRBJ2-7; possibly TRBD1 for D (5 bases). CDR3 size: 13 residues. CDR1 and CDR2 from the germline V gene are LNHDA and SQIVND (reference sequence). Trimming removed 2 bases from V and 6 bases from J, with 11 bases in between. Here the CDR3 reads CASSISGQREQYF. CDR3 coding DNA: TGTGCCAGTAGTATATCAGGGCAGCGCGAGCAGTACTTC.

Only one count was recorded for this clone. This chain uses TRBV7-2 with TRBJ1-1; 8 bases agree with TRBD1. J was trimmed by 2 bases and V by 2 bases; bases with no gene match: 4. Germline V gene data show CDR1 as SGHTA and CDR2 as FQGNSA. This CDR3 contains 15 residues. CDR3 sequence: CASSLTTGGNTEAFF. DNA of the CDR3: TGTGCCAGCAGCTTAACCACAGGGGGAAACACTGAAGCTTTCTTT.

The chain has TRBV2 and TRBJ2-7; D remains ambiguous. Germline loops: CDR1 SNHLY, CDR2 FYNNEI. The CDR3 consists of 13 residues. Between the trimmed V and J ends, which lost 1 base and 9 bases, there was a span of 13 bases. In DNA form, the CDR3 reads TGTGCCAGCAGTGAAGAAGTGAACTCGTGGCAGTACTTC. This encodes CASSEEVNSWQYF.

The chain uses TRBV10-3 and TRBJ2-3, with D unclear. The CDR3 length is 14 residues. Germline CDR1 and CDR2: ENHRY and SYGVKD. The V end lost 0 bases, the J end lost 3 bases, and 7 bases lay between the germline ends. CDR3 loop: CAISESVGTDTQYF. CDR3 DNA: TGTGCCATCAGTGAGTCGGTGGGGACAGATACGCAGTATTTT.

CDR3 amino acids: CASSWTSGTREQYF. The DNA for the CDR3 is TGTGCCAGCAGCTGGACTAGCGGGACCCGAGAGCAGTACTTC. This chain uses TRBV27 with TRBJ2-7; 12 bases are shared with TRBD2. Germline V gene sequence: CDR1 MNHEY, CDR2 SMNVEV (reference sequence). This CDR3 is built from 14 residues. The J segment lost 7 bases and the V segment lost 6 bases, leaving 7 bases of the junction unmatched.